This T cell receptor beta chain appears in the sequencing data of a study of cytomegalovirus exposure and HLA in healthy donors. The CDR3 contains 14 residues. From germline, CDR1 is MDHEN and CDR2 SYDVKM. V shed 4 bases and J 6 bases; nucleotides not matched to a gene: 7. A multiplex PCR was run with 60 Vbeta primers and 13 Jbeta primers. Using immunoSEQ multiplex PCR, the repertoire was profiled, and TCRdb retains in-frame clones only, with some absent. This sample has about 190,000 clones, with around 75% found just once. This TCR was recovered from a woman aged 25-40 years in good health and CMV-seropositive. The rearrangement uses TRBV28 and TRBJ2-7; 9 bases are a match to TRBD1. The sample comprised PBMCs. This CDR3 is CASSWDRVRFEQYF. Written as DNA, the CDR3 is TGTGCCAGCAGTTGGGACAGGGTGAGGTTCGAGCAGTACTTC.